The clone carrying this T cell receptor beta chain is termed medium-sized (0.01 to 0.1%). The CDR3 consists of 13 residues. Looked up from germline, CDR1 is SGDLS and CDR2 is YYNGEE. Trimming left V 2 bases short and J 5 bases short, with 8 bases between. Full-length variable regions came from constant-region reverse primers plus semi-nested Nested Universal Primer A PCR. TCRdb itself ran the 5' RACE reads through MiXCR, one entry per CDR3 protein. The table shows about 10,000 distinct CDR3 sequences, with around 28% occurring only once. Tregs were sorted as CD4+CD25+CD127-/low cells. Material: Tregs sorted from a lymph node. The V gene is TRBV9, the J gene TRBJ2-1; D unresolved. This clonotype originated in a female donor with breast cancer. The CDR3 region has the DNA TGTGCCAGCAGCGTCTCCGGGCACAATGAGCAGTTCTTC. Translating gives CASSVSGHNEQFF.